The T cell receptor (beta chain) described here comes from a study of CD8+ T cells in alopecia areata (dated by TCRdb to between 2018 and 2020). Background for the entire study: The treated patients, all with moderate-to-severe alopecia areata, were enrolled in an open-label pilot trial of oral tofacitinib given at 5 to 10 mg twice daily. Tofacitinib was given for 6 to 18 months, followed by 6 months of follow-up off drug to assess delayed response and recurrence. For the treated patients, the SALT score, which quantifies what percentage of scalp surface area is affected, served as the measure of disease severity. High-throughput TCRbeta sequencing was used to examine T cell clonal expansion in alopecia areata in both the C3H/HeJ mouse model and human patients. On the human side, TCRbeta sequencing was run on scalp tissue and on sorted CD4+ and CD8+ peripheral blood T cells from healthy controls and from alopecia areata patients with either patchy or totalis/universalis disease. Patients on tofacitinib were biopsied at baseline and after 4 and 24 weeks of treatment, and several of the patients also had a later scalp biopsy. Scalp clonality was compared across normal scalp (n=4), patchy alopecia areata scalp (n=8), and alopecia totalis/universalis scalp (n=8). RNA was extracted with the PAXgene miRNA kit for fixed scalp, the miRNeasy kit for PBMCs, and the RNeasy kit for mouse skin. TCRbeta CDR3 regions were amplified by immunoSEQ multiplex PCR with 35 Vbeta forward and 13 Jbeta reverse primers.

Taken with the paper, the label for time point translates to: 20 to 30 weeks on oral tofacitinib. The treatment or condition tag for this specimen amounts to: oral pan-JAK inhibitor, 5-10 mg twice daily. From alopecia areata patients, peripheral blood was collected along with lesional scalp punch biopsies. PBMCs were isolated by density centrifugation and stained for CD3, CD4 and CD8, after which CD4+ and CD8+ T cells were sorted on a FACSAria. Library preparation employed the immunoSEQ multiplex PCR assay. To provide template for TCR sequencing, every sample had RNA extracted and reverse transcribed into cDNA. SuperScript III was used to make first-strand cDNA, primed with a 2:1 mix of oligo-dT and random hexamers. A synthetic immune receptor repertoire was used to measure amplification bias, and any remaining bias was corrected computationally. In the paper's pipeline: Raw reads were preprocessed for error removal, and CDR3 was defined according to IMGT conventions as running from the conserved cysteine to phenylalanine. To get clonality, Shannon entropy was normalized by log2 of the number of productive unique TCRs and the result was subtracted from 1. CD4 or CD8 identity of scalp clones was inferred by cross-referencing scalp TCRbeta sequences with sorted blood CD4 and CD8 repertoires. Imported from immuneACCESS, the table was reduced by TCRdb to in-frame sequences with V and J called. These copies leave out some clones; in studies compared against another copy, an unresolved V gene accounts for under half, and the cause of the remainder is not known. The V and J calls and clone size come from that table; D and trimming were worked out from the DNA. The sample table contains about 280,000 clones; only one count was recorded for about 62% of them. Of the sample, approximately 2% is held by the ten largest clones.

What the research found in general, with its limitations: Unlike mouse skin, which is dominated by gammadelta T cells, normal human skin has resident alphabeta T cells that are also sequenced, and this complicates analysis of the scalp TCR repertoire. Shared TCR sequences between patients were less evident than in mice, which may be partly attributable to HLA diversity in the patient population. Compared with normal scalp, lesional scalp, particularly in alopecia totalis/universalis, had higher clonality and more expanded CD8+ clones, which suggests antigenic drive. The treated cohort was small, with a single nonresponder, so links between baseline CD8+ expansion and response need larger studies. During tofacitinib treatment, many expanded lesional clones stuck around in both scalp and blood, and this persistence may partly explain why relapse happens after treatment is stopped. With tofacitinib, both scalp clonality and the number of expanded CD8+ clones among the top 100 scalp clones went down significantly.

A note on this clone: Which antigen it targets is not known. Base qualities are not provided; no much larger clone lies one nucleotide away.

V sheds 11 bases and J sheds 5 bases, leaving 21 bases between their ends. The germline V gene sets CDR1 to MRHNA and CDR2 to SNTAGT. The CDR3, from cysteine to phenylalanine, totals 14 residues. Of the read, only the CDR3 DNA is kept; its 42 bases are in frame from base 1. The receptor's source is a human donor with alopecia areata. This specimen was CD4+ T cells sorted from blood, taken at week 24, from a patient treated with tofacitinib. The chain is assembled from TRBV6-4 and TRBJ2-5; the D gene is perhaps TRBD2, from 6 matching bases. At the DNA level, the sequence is TGTGCCGGATTCTGGGAGGCCGGAGGGGAGACCCAGTACTTC. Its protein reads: CAGFWEAGGETQYF.